Below, 26 T cell receptor beta chains from the same sample are listed, as sequenced in a study of early T cells in non-severe SARS-CoV-2 infection. TCRdb independently ran MiXCR on the 5' RACE reads; one entry per CDR3 protein. The sample consists of about 46,000 distinct CDR3 sequences, less than 6.5% of them appearing once. The material was whole blood, obtained at baseline. The receptors stem from an adult who was a healthcare worker with PCR-confirmed SARS-CoV-2 infection or an uninfected control (not recorded which).

The chain links TRBV4-2 to TRBJ1-1; 8 nucleotides agree with TRBD1. The CDR3 totals 14 residues. The V segment lost 3 bases and the J segment 4 bases; nucleotides outside the gene matches: 4. Germline CDR1 reads LGHNA; CDR2 reads YNFKEQ. The CDR3 coding sequence is TGTGCCAGCAGCCATGACAGGGGCGGCACTGAAGCTTTCTTT. It codes for CASSHDRGGTEAFF.

The V and J genes are TRBV29-1 and TRBJ2-6; possible D gene TRBD1, 5 bases. The CDR3 sequence is 15 residues long. Germline-derived CDR1 and CDR2 are SQVTM and ANQGSEA. With 7 bases removed from V and 2 bases from J, the gap between germline ends came to 15 bases. As DNA, the CDR3 is TGCAGCGCTAAAGAATGGACAACTGGGGCCAACGTCCTGACTTTC. Translated: CSAKEWTTGANVLTF.

By sample share, this clonotype is medium-sized. The V gene is TRBV11-2, the J gene TRBJ2-1; D is perhaps TRBD1 or TRBD2 (5 bases each). Germline V gene sequence: CDR1 SGHAT, CDR2 FQNNGV. The length of the CDR3 is 13 residues. Trimming cost V 2 bases and J 12 bases, with 14 bases left between them. The CDR3 spells CASSLRQGVLQFF. For the CDR3, the DNA is TGTGCCAGCAGCTTACGGCAGGGAGTCTTGCAGTTCTTC.

This clonotype was detected ten times or more. J is TRBJ1-3 and V is TRBV6-1; unclear D gene. The CDR3 is 15 amino acids. The V gene's germline CDR1 is MNHNS and CDR2 SASEGT. The ends were cut back, 0 bases at V and 0 bases at J, with 6 bases in the middle. The CDR3 region has the DNA TGTGCCAGCAGTGAAGCCTCTGGCTCTGGAAACACCATATATTTT. Its translation: CASSEASGSGNTIYF.

This clonotype turned up a few times. This chain joins TRBV20-1 and TRBJ2-7, with 7 bases fitting TRBD1. V shed 8 bases and J 5 bases; nucleotides not matched to a gene: 9. Germline CDR1 DFQATT, CDR2 SNEGSKA (reference sequence). The CDR3 is made up of 12 amino acids. The CDR3 DNA reads TGCAGTCTCCAGACAGGGTTGGACGAGCAGTACTTC. This gives the protein CSLQTGLDEQYF.

This clonotype was seen at least ten times. CDR3 sequence reads: CASSTGGSVYNEQFF. CDR3 bases: TGTGCCAGTAGTACGGGCGGGAGTGTGTACAATGAGCAGTTCTTC. This chain uses TRBV19 with TRBJ2-1; 7 bases are shared with TRBD2. The V segment lost 4 bases and the J segment 4 bases; nucleotides outside the gene matches: 7. The CDR3 is 15 residues long. Looked up from germline, CDR1 is LNHDA and CDR2 is SQIVND (reference sequence). The variable domain in full, completed from reference TRBV19 and TRBJ2-1, reads DGGITQSPKYLFRKEGQNVTLSCEQNLNHDAMYWYRQDPGQGLRLIYYSQIVNDFQKGDIAEGYSVSREKKESFPLTVTSAQKNPTAFYLCASSTGGSVYNEQFFGPGTRLTVL.

Turning to this clonotype: The germline gene is not matched at one end of the junction; a read error may be the cause. The chain couples TRBV6-1 to TRBJ2-7; D is perhaps TRBD1 (5 bases). Germline CDR1 is MNHNS and CDR2 is SASEGT. The CDR3 is made up of 13 amino acids. For the CDR3, the DNA is TGTGCCAGCAGGGAAGGGGTAGGGGACGAGCAGTACTTC. This translates into CASREGVGDEQYF.

This clonotype was seen many times. The chain joins TRBV6-5 to TRBJ2-5, with D perhaps being TRBD1 or TRBD2 (5 bases each). V lost 5 bases, J lost 5 bases, and 15 bases lay in between. Germline V lookup: CDR1 MNHEY, CDR2 SVGAGI. This CDR3 spans 14 amino acids. CDR3 sequence: CASSQGRGWETQYF. DNA of the CDR3: TGTGCCAGCAGTCAGGGACGAGGGTGGGAGACCCAGTACTTC.

CDR3 DNA sequence: TGCAGTGCCCATCGTACGGGGTACTCTGATGGCTACACCTTC. Amino acid sequence: CSAHRTGYSDGYTF. V usage is TRBV20-1 and J usage is TRBJ1-2; D is unresolved. Trimming stripped 6 bases from V and 6 bases from J, with 20 bases between. In germline, CDR1 is DFQATT, CDR2 SNEGSKA (reference sequence). The CDR3 length is 14 residues.

Many counts were recorded for this clonotype. The chain couples TRBV11-3 to TRBJ2-2; D gene ambiguous. Germline V gene lookup returns CDR1 SGHNT and CDR2 YENEEA. The CDR3 has 14 amino acids. Deletions cut 0 bases from V and 3 bases from J, with 5 bases between. The CDR3 loop reads CASSLDLDTGELFF. CDR3 coding DNA: TGTGCCAGCAGCTTAGATTTGGACACCGGGGAGCTGTTTTTT.

The CDR3 here is CAISESGTSGGYTF. The CDR3 DNA reads TGTGCCATCAGTGAGTCCGGGACGTCGGGCGGCTACACCTTC. The gene calls are TRBV10-3 and TRBJ1-2, with a tentative D call TRBD1 (5 bases). Germline V gives CDR1 ENHRY, CDR2 SYGVKD. Trimming removed 0 bases at V and 8 bases at J, with 13 bases between. The CDR3 spans 14 residues.

This clonotype has at least ten counts. The chain joins TRBV2 to TRBJ1-5; D remains ambiguous. This CDR3 has 14 residues. V was clipped by 2 bases and J by 7 bases, with 12 bases between them. The V gene's germline CDR1 is SNHLY and CDR2 FYNNEI. The CDR3 coding sequence is TGTGCCAGCAGTGAACCGCCAGAAGGACAGCCCCAGCATTTT. Translating it yields CASSEPPEGQPQHF.

This clonotype turned up a few times. The chain couples TRBV7-3 to TRBJ2-7, with 7 bases identical to TRBD1. V lost 3 bases to trimming and J lost 7 bases; unmatched junction nucleotides: 18. This CDR3 spans 17 amino acids. In germline, CDR1 is SGHTA, CDR2 FQGTGA. CDR3 sequence (DNA): TGTGCCAGCAGCTTTAACTCCCTGAAGACAGGGTCTAGGGAGCAGTACTTC. As protein: CASSFNSLKTGSREQYF.

The rearrangement joins TRBV7-8 to TRBJ1-4; 9 positions agree with TRBD1. Germline V CDR1 and CDR2: SGHVS, FQNEAQ. CDR3 size: 16 residues. Trimming took 2 bases from V and 8 from J; bases not matched to a gene: 9. The CDR3 nucleotides read TGTGCCAGCAGCTTAATGAGGGGGACAGGGAGGGAAAAACTGTTTTTT. It translates to CASSLMRGTGREKLFF.

This clonotype was seen ten or more times. The rearrangement uses TRBV12-5 and TRBJ2-1; 9 nucleotides align to TRBD2. Trimming at V came to 6 bases and at J to 6 bases, leaving 9 bases not matched to a gene. From germline, CDR1 is LGHNT and CDR2 FRNRAP. There are 15 residues in the CDR3. DNA for the CDR3: TGTGCTAGTGGGTTAGCGGGAGAGGGGGGCAATGAGCAGTTCTTC. This gives the protein CASGLAGEGGNEQFF.

This clonotype has ten or more counts. V is TRBV20-1 and J is TRBJ2-5; a weak D match, TRBD2 (6 bases). V gave up 1 base and J gave up 4 bases, with 10 bases separating them. In germline, CDR1 is DFQATT, CDR2 SNEGSKA (reference sequence). This CDR3 has 13 amino acids. CDR3 region: CSARVPGGETQYF. CDR3 coding DNA: TGCAGTGCTAGAGTCCCCGGGGGAGAGACCCAGTACTTC.

This clonotype came up many times. V is TRBV3-1 and J is TRBJ2-3; a possible D gene is TRBD1 (5 bases). This CDR3 spans 14 amino acids. V was clipped by 4 bases and J by 2 bases, with 10 bases between them. Germline CDR1 and CDR2: LGHDT and YNNKEL (reference sequence). CDR3: CASSRGRTTDTQYF. CDR3 nucleotide sequence: TGTGCCAGCAGCCGGGGCAGAACCACAGATACGCAGTATTTT.

This clonotype was picked up many times. This chain connects TRBV25-1 to TRBJ2-7; TRBD2 aligns across 7 bases. Germline assignment: CDR1 MGHDK and CDR2 SYGVNS. The V gene end was trimmed by 4 bases and the J gene end by 0 bases; junction bases not matched to a gene: 12. The CDR3 totals 17 residues. CDR3 DNA: TGTGCCAGCAGTGGATCCCAGACTAGCCAAATCTCCTACGAGCAGTACTTC. This encodes CASSGSQTSQISYEQYF.

This clonotype was recorded at least ten times. This CDR3 is CASRGGAPAFF. The CDR3 nucleotides are TGTGCCAGCAGGGGGGGAGCCCCAGCTTTCTTT. The genes are TRBV12-3 or TRBV12-4 and TRBJ1-1, with D maybe TRBD1 (5 bases). CDR3 length: 11 amino acids. V was trimmed by 6 bases and J by 10 bases, leaving 12 bases between them.

This clonotype appeared many times. This chain links TRBV5-1 with TRBJ1-1; D perhaps matches TRBD1 (5 bases). Looked up from germline, CDR1 is SGHRS and CDR2 is YFSETQ. Trimming took 4 bases from V and 0 from J, leaving 10 bases between them. The CDR3 consists of 14 residues. CDR3 region: CASSEGRMNTEAFF. Written as DNA, the CDR3 is TGCGCCAGCAGCGAGGGACGGATGAACACTGAAGCTTTCTTT.

This clonotype was recorded at least ten times. V gene TRBV2 combines with J gene TRBJ2-2, with D unclear. V lost 1 base and J 5 bases, leaving 14 bases between the germline ends. The germline gives CDR1 SNHLY, CDR2 FYNNEI. The CDR3 consists of 16 residues. The CDR3 here is CASSEVGHWKTGELFF. The DNA for the CDR3 is TGTGCCAGCAGTGAAGTCGGGCATTGGAAGACCGGGGAGCTGTTTTTT.

This clonotype appeared many times. V is TRBV7-8 and J is TRBJ2-7; possible D gene TRBD1, 6 bases. The V gene lost 5 bases and the J gene lost 4 bases, with 12 bases spanning the gap. The CDR3 consists of 13 residues. In germline, CDR1 is SGHVS, CDR2 FQNEAQ. DNA of the CDR3: TGTGCCAGCAGCCCCCCCGGACAGTACGAGCAGTACTTC. Translated, it gives CASSPPGQYEQYF.

This clonotype was counted at least ten times. J is TRBJ2-7 and V is TRBV6-1, with TRBD1 matching 7 bases. CDR1 is MNHNS, CDR2 SASEGT, per germline. This CDR3 is built from 15 residues. V lost 7 bases, J lost 2 bases, and 11 bases stayed unmatched. The CDR3 reads CASINRDSFPYEQYF. CDR3 nucleotides: TGTGCCAGCATCAACCGGGACAGTTTTCCCTACGAGCAGTACTTC.

This clonotype was seen ten or more times. The chain joins TRBV10-3 to TRBJ2-5; weak D call: TRBD2 (5 bases). This CDR3 has 16 residues. Deletions cut 3 bases from V and 5 bases from J, with 19 bases between. Germline V gives CDR1 ENHRY, CDR2 SYGVKD. CDR3 region: CAISDLNSVGGETQYF. The CDR3 coding sequence is TGTGCCATCAGTGACCTAAATTCGGTGGGCGGGGAGACCCAGTACTTC.

This clonotype was counted a few times. The rearrangement uses TRBV6-6 and TRBJ2-7; D is tentatively TRBD1 or TRBD2 (5 bases each). The ends were cut back, 6 bases at V and 3 bases at J, with 12 bases in the middle. The germline gives CDR1 MNHNY, CDR2 SVGAGI (reference sequence). The CDR3 is 13 amino acids. The CDR3 bases are TGTGCCAGCAGCCACGGGGCTGTCTACGAGCAGTACTTC. Translation: CASSHGAVYEQYF.

This clonotype was detected ten times or more. The chain recombines TRBV6-2 or TRBV6-3 with TRBJ1-5, with D possibly being TRBD1 (6 bases). Per the germline V gene, CDR1 is MNHEY and CDR2 is SVGEGT. This CDR3 is built from 12 residues. Trimming took off 5 bases at V and 4 bases at J, with 6 bases between the two ends. CDR3 DNA: TGTGCCAGCAGTACAGGGAATCAGCCCCAGCATTTT. It is translated as CASSTGNQPQHF.